A single TCR beta chain is shown here with its context. Its target is not known. The CDR3 extends over 15 amino acids. Germline V lookup: CDR1 MNHNS, CDR2 SASEGT. The V segment lost 7 bases and the J segment 2 bases; nucleotides outside the gene matches: 10. TCRdb passed the 5' RACE reads through MiXCR, listing each CDR3 protein once. The sample lists fewer than 700,000 distinct CDR3 sequences, less than 25% occurring once. The data belong to a study of T-cell memory formation after mild COVID-19. Study overall: The two donors had largely donor-specific TCR clusters.

General study points: The second-wave clones peaking on day 37 were not confirmed as SARS-CoV-2-specific. Clones that contracted from day 15 to 85 had balanced CD4/CD8; later expanders were CD4+ biased.

Sequenced material: PBMCs or a T cell subset sorted from them (not recorded which). The sequence derives from an adult woman who had mild COVID-19 (a few samples of this study predate the infection). Cell type and time point are not known. This chain joins TRBV6-1 and TRBJ2-7; 8 nucleotides align to TRBD1. The CDR3 here is CASTQGAPWAYEQYF. CDR3 nucleotide sequence: TGTGCCAGCACCCAGGGGGCTCCCTGGGCCTACGAGCAGTACTTC.